This T cell receptor beta chain was recorded in a study of identical twins. Study findings and constraints: Models predicted less out-of-frame TCR alpha sharing in monozygotic twins than was found. Partial confounding of zero-insertion analyses by invariant MAIT and iNKT cells was possible. Researchers reported weaker excess twin sharing in beta out-of-frame sequences.

CDR1 is SGHDT, CDR2 YYEEEE, per germline. The CDR3 is 13 residues long. Trimming removed 8 bases at V and 4 bases at J, with 15 bases between. After template switching added a universal primer site, the resulting cDNA carried unique molecular identifiers. In TCRdb, the 5' RACE reads were re-called with MiXCR into one record per CDR3 protein. The sample shows a few hundred thousand distinct CDR3 sequences, over 12% of them seen only once. This clonotype is a singleton in its sample. Its antigen remains unidentified. These sequences were also reported in another study, on yellow fever vaccine responses in identical twins.

The sequenced sample consisted of CD4+ T cells sorted from blood. The V and J genes are TRBV5-6 and TRBJ1-1, with D tentatively TRBD1 (5 bases). The sequence derives from a woman aged 18 to 35 in good health. CDR3 DNA sequence: TGTGCCAGTACGCGGGACGTCCCCACTGAAGCTTTCTTT. This sequence encodes CASTRDVPTEAFF.